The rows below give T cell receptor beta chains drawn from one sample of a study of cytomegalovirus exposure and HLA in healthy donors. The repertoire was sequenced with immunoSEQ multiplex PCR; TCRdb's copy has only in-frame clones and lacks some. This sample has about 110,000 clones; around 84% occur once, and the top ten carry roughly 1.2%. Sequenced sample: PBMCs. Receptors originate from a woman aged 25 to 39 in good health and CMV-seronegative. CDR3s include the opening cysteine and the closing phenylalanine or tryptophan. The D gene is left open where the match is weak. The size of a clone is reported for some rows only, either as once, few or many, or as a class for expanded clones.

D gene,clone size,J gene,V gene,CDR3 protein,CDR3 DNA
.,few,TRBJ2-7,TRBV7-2,CASSTTGGYEQYF,TGTGCCAGCAGCACGACTGGAGGGTACGAGCAGTACTTC
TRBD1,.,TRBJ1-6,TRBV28,CAITGTGGSPLHF,TGTGCCATTACCGGGACAGGCGGTTCACCCCTCCACTTT
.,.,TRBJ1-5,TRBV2,CASSGGPQGFQPQHF,TGTGCCAGCAGCGGAGGCCCACAGGGTTTCCAGCCCCAGCATTTT
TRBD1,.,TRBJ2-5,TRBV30,CAWRDSSARTQYF,TGTGCCTGGCGGGACAGCTCGGCGCGGACCCAGTACTTC
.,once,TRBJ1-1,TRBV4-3,CASSQDSGAGFTEAFF,TGCGCCAGCAGCCAAGATAGTGGTGCAGGGTTCACTGAAGCTTTCTTT
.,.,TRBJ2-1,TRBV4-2,CASSQEFRGGEQFF,TGTGCCAGCAGCCAAGAATTTCGGGGAGGTGAGCAGTTCTTC
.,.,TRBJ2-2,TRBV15,CATSRRRWVGTGELFF,TGTGCCACCAGCAGGAGGAGGTGGGTCGGCACCGGGGAGCTGTTTTTT
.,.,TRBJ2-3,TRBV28,CASSLGPQYLGDTQYF,TGTGCCAGCAGTTTGGGGCCACAGTATTTGGGAGATACGCAGTATTTT
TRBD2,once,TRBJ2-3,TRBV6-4,CASSGDGTSSDTQYF,TGTGCCAGCAGTGGCGATGGGACTAGTTCCGATACGCAGTATTTT
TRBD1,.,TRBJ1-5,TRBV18,CASSLKQGATPQHF,TGTGCCAGCTCACTGAAACAGGGGGCGACGCCCCAGCATTTT
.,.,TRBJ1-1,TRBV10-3,CAIGGTLNTEAFF,TGTGCCATCGGGGGCACCTTGAACACTGAAGCTTTCTTT
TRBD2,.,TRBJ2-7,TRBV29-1,CSVGGREGGYEQYF,TGCAGCGTTGGAGGGCGGGAGGGGGGATACGAGCAGTACTTC
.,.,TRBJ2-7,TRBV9,CASSVADSTYLEQYF,TGTGCCAGCAGCGTAGCGGACAGTACCTACTTGGAGCAGTACTTC
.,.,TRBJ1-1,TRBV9,CASSVALNTEAFF,TGTGCCAGCAGCGTAGCTTTGAACACTGAAGCTTTCTTT
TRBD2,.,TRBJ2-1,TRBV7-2,CASKRGGSYNEQFF,TGTGCCAGCAAGCGGGGGGGGAGCTACAATGAGCAGTTCTTC
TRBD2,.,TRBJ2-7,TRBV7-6,CASSLEPGLAGAYEQYF,TGTGCCAGCAGCTTAGAACCGGGACTAGCGGGAGCGTACGAGCAGTACTTC
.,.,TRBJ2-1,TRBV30,CAWSVRRRGRASLF,TGTGCCTGGAGTGTACGAAGGAGGGGGCGAGCTTCCCTCTTC
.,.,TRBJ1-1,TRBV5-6,CASSLNSAFEAFF,TGTGCCAGCAGCTTGAACAGTGCTTTTGAAGCTTTCTTT
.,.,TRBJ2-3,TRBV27,CASAATGTSTDTQYF,TGTGCCAGCGCCGCGACAGGGACTAGCACAGATACGCAGTATTTT
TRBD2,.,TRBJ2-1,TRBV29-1,CSVECWEGSYNEQFF,TGCAGCGTTGAATGTTGGGAGGGCTCCTACAATGAGCAGTTCTTC